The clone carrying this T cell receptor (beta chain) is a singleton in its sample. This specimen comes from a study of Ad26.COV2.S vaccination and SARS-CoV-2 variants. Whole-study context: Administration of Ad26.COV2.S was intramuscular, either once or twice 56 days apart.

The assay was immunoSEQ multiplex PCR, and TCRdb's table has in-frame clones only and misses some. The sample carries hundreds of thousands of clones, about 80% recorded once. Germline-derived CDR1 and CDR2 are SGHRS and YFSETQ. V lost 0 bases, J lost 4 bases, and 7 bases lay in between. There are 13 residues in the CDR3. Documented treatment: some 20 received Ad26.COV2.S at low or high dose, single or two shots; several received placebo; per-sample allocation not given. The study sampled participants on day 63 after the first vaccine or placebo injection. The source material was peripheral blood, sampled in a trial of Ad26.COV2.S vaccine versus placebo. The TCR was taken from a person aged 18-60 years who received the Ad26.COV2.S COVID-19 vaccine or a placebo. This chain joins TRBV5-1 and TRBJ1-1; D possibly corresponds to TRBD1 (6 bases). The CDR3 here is CASSLGQVTEAFF. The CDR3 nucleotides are TGCGCCAGCAGCTTGGGACAGGTCACTGAAGCTTTCTTT.